Listed below are T cell receptor beta chains from one sample, sequenced in a study of blood T cell repertoires in COVID-19. The data were produced by immunoSEQ multiplex PCR, yet TCRdb's version contains in-frame clones alone and is incomplete. The sample shows about 170,000 clones, roughly 87% of them seen only once. The specimen sequenced was peripheral blood. These receptors came from a woman in her seventies with acute or convalescent COVID-19. Both conserved end residues are part of each CDR3. A D gene is named only where the DNA matches it firmly. Not every row has a clone size; where given, it reads once, few, many or a size class.

CDR3nt: TGTGCCAGCAGCGTAGATCACAGCAGCTACGAGCAGTACTTC
CDR3aa: CASSVDHSSYEQYF
d_gene: NA
v_gene: TRBV9
abundance: NA
j_gene: TRBJ2-7

CDR3nt: TGTGCCAGCAGCAAAGACAGGGTGGACCAGCCCCAGCATTTT
CDR3aa: CASSKDRVDQPQHF
d_gene: TRBD1
v_gene: TRBV7-8
abundance: few
j_gene: TRBJ1-5

CDR3nt: TGCGCCAGCAGCGAGCCAAGCGACCAGCCCCAGCATTTT
CDR3aa: CASSEPSDQPQHF
d_gene: NA
v_gene: TRBV10-1
abundance: NA
j_gene: TRBJ1-5

CDR3nt: TGTGCCAGCAGTGAGGGACAGGTTAACTATCAGCCCCAGCATTTT
CDR3aa: CASSEGQVNYQPQHF
d_gene: TRBD1
v_gene: TRBV6-6
abundance: NA
j_gene: TRBJ1-5

CDR3nt: TGTGCCTGGAGTGTCCCGGACAGACCAAACACCGGGGAGCTGTTTTTT
CDR3aa: CAWSVPDRPNTGELFF
d_gene: NA
v_gene: TRBV30
abundance: NA
j_gene: TRBJ2-2

CDR3nt: TGTGCCAGCAGTTACTCGCGGGGCCGACAAGAGACCCAGTACTTC
CDR3aa: CASSYSRGRQETQYF
d_gene: NA
v_gene: TRBV6-5
abundance: NA
j_gene: TRBJ2-5

CDR3nt: TGTGCCAGCAGTTCGGGACAGGGAGGCTATGGCTACACCTTC
CDR3aa: CASSSGQGGYGYTF
d_gene: TRBD1
v_gene: TRBV28
abundance: few
j_gene: TRBJ1-2

CDR3nt: TGTGCCAGCAGCAGTGGAGGGGGCGCCTACAATGAGCAGTTCTTC
CDR3aa: CASSSGGGAYNEQFF
d_gene: NA
v_gene: TRBV5-4
abundance: NA
j_gene: TRBJ2-1

CDR3nt: TGTGCCAGCAGCCAAGATAGCGGGAGCGGGGACATTCAGTACTTC
CDR3aa: CASSQDSGSGDIQYF
d_gene: TRBD2
v_gene: TRBV5-4
abundance: once
j_gene: TRBJ2-4

CDR3nt: TGTGCCAGCAGTTCAAGCGGGTACCAAGAGACCCAGTACTTC
CDR3aa: CASSSSGYQETQYF
d_gene: NA
v_gene: TRBV28
abundance: once
j_gene: TRBJ2-5

CDR3nt: TGCGCCAGCAGCAGACTGGCAGGGGGTAACACTGAAGCTTTCTTT
CDR3aa: CASSRLAGGNTEAFF
d_gene: TRBD1
v_gene: TRBV5-1
abundance: NA
j_gene: TRBJ1-1

CDR3nt: TGTGCCAGCAGCCGGAGCGGGGGGGCACATGAGCAGTTCTTC
CDR3aa: CASSRSGGAHEQFF
d_gene: TRBD2
v_gene: TRBV7-2
abundance: NA
j_gene: TRBJ2-1

CDR3nt: TGTGCCAGCAGTGGGGGGGGGCTTCGACAAGTTGATTCACCCCTCCACTTT
CDR3aa: CASSGGGLRQVDSPLHF
d_gene: NA
v_gene: TRBV6-1
abundance: NA
j_gene: TRBJ1-6

CDR3nt: TGTGCCTGGAGTGAGGCCTTACAGGGATCAACCTACGAGCAGTACTTC
CDR3aa: CAWSEALQGSTYEQYF
d_gene: NA
v_gene: TRBV30
abundance: NA
j_gene: TRBJ2-7

CDR3nt: TGCGCCAGCAGCCTCGGACTAGCGGGGCAGATTACGTCAGGGACCCAGTACTTC
CDR3aa: CASSLGLAGQITSGTQYF
d_gene: TRBD2
v_gene: TRBV5-1
abundance: NA
j_gene: TRBJ2-5

CDR3nt: TGTGCCAGCAGCCCTCGCGGTAGCGGGGACCAAGAGACCCAGTACTTC
CDR3aa: CASSPRGSGDQETQYF
d_gene: TRBD2
v_gene: TRBV11-2
abundance: NA
j_gene: TRBJ2-5

CDR3nt: NA
CDR3aa: CASSKVGTGAMGNQPQHF
d_gene: NA
v_gene: TRBV21-1
abundance: NA
j_gene: TRBJ1-5

CDR3nt: TGCGCCAGCAGCTTGGGACTAGCGGGAATAGATACGCAGTATTTT
CDR3aa: CASSLGLAGIDTQYF
d_gene: TRBD2
v_gene: TRBV5-1
abundance: NA
j_gene: TRBJ2-3

CDR3nt: TGTGCCAGCAGCCCGGGGGGCTCCTACAATGAGCAGTTCTTC
CDR3aa: CASSPGGSYNEQFF
d_gene: TRBD2
v_gene: TRBV6-5
abundance: NA
j_gene: TRBJ2-1

CDR3nt: TGTGCCAGCAGCTTATCGAGCAATCAGCCCCAGCATTTT
CDR3aa: CASSLSSNQPQHF
d_gene: NA
v_gene: TRBV7-2
abundance: NA
j_gene: TRBJ1-5

CDR3nt: TGTGCCAGCTCACCCAGACAGGGCGAAGATGGCTACACCTTC
CDR3aa: CASSPRQGEDGYTF
d_gene: TRBD1
v_gene: TRBV18
abundance: NA
j_gene: TRBJ1-2

CDR3nt: TGCGCCAGCAGCTTGGCCCCGGCTAGCGGCAATGAGCAGTTCTTC
CDR3aa: CASSLAPASGNEQFF
d_gene: TRBD2
v_gene: TRBV5-1
abundance: NA
j_gene: TRBJ2-1

CDR3nt: TGTGCCAGTACCCCCTCCCAGGGGCTTCCATATGGCTACACCTTC
CDR3aa: CASTPSQGLPYGYTF
d_gene: NA
v_gene: TRBV19
abundance: NA
j_gene: TRBJ1-2

CDR3nt: TGTGCCAGCTCACCAGGTCACCTGCTAGCTCCCAGGGAGCAGTTCTTC
CDR3aa: CASSPGHLLAPREQFF
d_gene: NA
v_gene: TRBV18
abundance: NA
j_gene: TRBJ2-1

CDR3nt: TGTGCCAGCAGCCGTAACCCGGGTCCCCAAAGTTTTGGAAACACCATATATTTT
CDR3aa: CASSRNPGPQSFGNTIYF
d_gene: NA
v_gene: TRBV13
abundance: NA
j_gene: TRBJ1-3

CDR3nt: TGTGCCAGTAGTTTCCTGGGAGGGACCGGGGAGCTGTTTTTT
CDR3aa: CASSFLGGTGELFF
d_gene: TRBD2
v_gene: TRBV19
abundance: NA
j_gene: TRBJ2-2

CDR3nt: TGTGCCAGCAGCTTCTTGGGGGCTGGGGAGCTGTTTTTT
CDR3aa: CASSFLGAGELFF
d_gene: NA
v_gene: TRBV5-6
abundance: once
j_gene: TRBJ2-2

CDR3nt: TGTGCCAGCAGCTCGGGACTAGCGGGGGCGGGCAATGAGCAGTTCTTC
CDR3aa: CASSSGLAGAGNEQFF
d_gene: TRBD2
v_gene: TRBV7-3
abundance: NA
j_gene: TRBJ2-1

CDR3nt: TGTGCCAGCAGCCACAGGGAGCTTGCCTACGAGCAGTACTTC
CDR3aa: CASSHRELAYEQYF
d_gene: NA
v_gene: TRBV7-2
abundance: NA
j_gene: TRBJ2-7

CDR3nt: TGTGCCAGTGTTAGCGGATCCTACAATGAGCAGTTCTTC
CDR3aa: CASVSGSYNEQFF
d_gene: NA
v_gene: TRBV19
abundance: NA
j_gene: TRBJ2-1

CDR3nt: TGTGCCAGCAGCCCCGGTACAGGGTCTGGAAACACCATATATTTT
CDR3aa: CASSPGTGSGNTIYF
d_gene: NA
v_gene: TRBV11-3
abundance: NA
j_gene: TRBJ1-3

CDR3nt: TGTGCCAGCAGCTTGGGACACGATGAAGCTTTCTTT
CDR3aa: CASSLGHDEAFF
d_gene: NA
v_gene: TRBV7-6
abundance: few
j_gene: TRBJ1-1

CDR3nt: TGTGCCAGCAGCCCCCGAGACAGGGTAATTGAAAAACTGTTTTTT
CDR3aa: CASSPRDRVIEKLFF
d_gene: TRBD1
v_gene: TRBV7-9
abundance: NA
j_gene: TRBJ1-4

CDR3nt: TGTGCCAGCAGACTGGACAGGGGCCCCCTCAATGAGCAGTTCTTC
CDR3aa: CASRLDRGPLNEQFF
d_gene: TRBD1
v_gene: TRBV7-3
abundance: NA
j_gene: TRBJ2-1

CDR3nt: TGTGCCAGCAGTTTAGCGGGGCGTAGCTACGAGCAGTACTTC
CDR3aa: CASSLAGRSYEQYF
d_gene: NA
v_gene: TRBV27
abundance: NA
j_gene: TRBJ2-7

CDR3nt: TGTGCCAGCAGCCAAGATCGCGCCTCCATCTCTGGAAACACCATATATTTT
CDR3aa: CASSQDRASISGNTIYF
d_gene: NA
v_gene: TRBV3-1/TRBV3-2
abundance: NA
j_gene: TRBJ1-3

CDR3nt: TGTGCCAGCAGTTACTCTAGCGGTGAGGGTAATGAGCAGTTCTTC
CDR3aa: CASSYSSGEGNEQFF
d_gene: NA
v_gene: TRBV6-5
abundance: NA
j_gene: TRBJ2-1

CDR3nt: TGTGCCAGCAGTTTCCCCGCCATCAGTGGCTACACCTTC
CDR3aa: CASSFPAISGYTF
d_gene: NA
v_gene: TRBV12-3/TRBV12-4
abundance: once
j_gene: TRBJ1-2

CDR3nt: TGTGCCAGCTCACTTAGGGACAGGGGCAACACTGAAGCTTTCTTT
CDR3aa: CASSLRDRGNTEAFF
d_gene: TRBD1
v_gene: TRBV18
abundance: few
j_gene: TRBJ1-1

CDR3nt: TGTGCCAGCAGTTACCCCGGGTTGGGAGCTGAAGCTTTCTTT
CDR3aa: CASSYPGLGAEAFF
d_gene: NA
v_gene: TRBV6-5
abundance: NA
j_gene: TRBJ1-1

CDR3nt: TGTGCCAGCACAGGACAGCCTCAACAGCCCCAGCATTTT
CDR3aa: CASTGQPQQPQHF
d_gene: NA
v_gene: TRBV7-8
abundance: NA
j_gene: TRBJ1-5

CDR3nt: TGTGCCAGCAGCTTGGTGGGACAAGGTGGTGATACGCAGTATTTT
CDR3aa: CASSLVGQGGDTQYF
d_gene: NA
v_gene: TRBV5-6
abundance: NA
j_gene: TRBJ2-3

CDR3nt: TGTGCCAGCAGCACGTGGACAGGTCAGAGAGAGACCCAGTACTTC
CDR3aa: CASSTWTGQRETQYF
d_gene: TRBD1
v_gene: TRBV7-9
abundance: NA
j_gene: TRBJ2-5

CDR3nt: TGTGCCAGCAGCTCAGGGACTAGCGGCTACGAGCAGTACTTC
CDR3aa: CASSSGTSGYEQYF
d_gene: TRBD2
v_gene: TRBV5-4
abundance: NA
j_gene: TRBJ2-7

CDR3nt: TGTGCCAGCAGCTTAGGACTAGAGAGAAATGAGCAGTTCTTC
CDR3aa: CASSLGLERNEQFF
d_gene: NA
v_gene: TRBV7-2
abundance: NA
j_gene: TRBJ2-1

CDR3nt: TGTGCCAGCAGCTTGGCTAGCGGGTCCTACAATGAGCAGTTCTTC
CDR3aa: CASSLASGSYNEQFF
d_gene: TRBD2
v_gene: TRBV11-3
abundance: NA
j_gene: TRBJ2-1

CDR3nt: TGTGCCAGCCTAGAGAGCTGGGGCAATGAAAAACTGTTTTTT
CDR3aa: CASLESWGNEKLFF
d_gene: NA
v_gene: TRBV28
abundance: NA
j_gene: TRBJ1-4

CDR3nt: TGCGCCAGCTTGACCACCGGGACAGCGACCTACGAGCAGTACTTC
CDR3aa: CASLTTGTATYEQYF
d_gene: TRBD1
v_gene: TRBV10-2
abundance: once
j_gene: TRBJ2-7

CDR3nt: TGTGCCAGCAGCGTAGATCAGGGTACTCACGAGACCCAGTACTTC
CDR3aa: CASSVDQGTHETQYF
d_gene: NA
v_gene: TRBV9
abundance: NA
j_gene: TRBJ2-5

CDR3nt: TGTGCCAGCAGTTCACCGGGACAGGGGCGAGACACCATATATTTT
CDR3aa: CASSSPGQGRDTIYF
d_gene: TRBD1
v_gene: TRBV27
abundance: NA
j_gene: TRBJ1-3

CDR3nt: TGTGCCTGGACTAGCGCCCCGAGGGAGGCCCAGTACTTC
CDR3aa: CAWTSAPREAQYF
d_gene: NA
v_gene: TRBV30
abundance: NA
j_gene: TRBJ2-5

CDR3nt: TGTGCCAGCAGCGTAACTGGGACAGGGGGTAATGAAAAACTGTTTTTT
CDR3aa: CASSVTGTGGNEKLFF
d_gene: TRBD1
v_gene: TRBV9
abundance: once
j_gene: TRBJ1-4

CDR3nt: TGTGCCAGCAGTTCCACGACTAGCGGGAGGGGCCATGAGCAGTTCTTC
CDR3aa: CASSSTTSGRGHEQFF
d_gene: TRBD2
v_gene: TRBV28
abundance: NA
j_gene: TRBJ2-1

CDR3nt: TGTGCCAGCTCACCGGGGGGTGAGGGGACCTACGAGCAGTACTTC
CDR3aa: CASSPGGEGTYEQYF
d_gene: NA
v_gene: TRBV18
abundance: NA
j_gene: TRBJ2-7

CDR3nt: TGTGCCAGCAGGCCCCTAGCGGGAGTGGGCAATGAGCAGTTCTTC
CDR3aa: CASRPLAGVGNEQFF
d_gene: TRBD2
v_gene: TRBV28
abundance: NA
j_gene: TRBJ2-1

CDR3nt: TGCAGTGCTAGTAACGCAGGGGGTATAAACATTCAGTACTTC
CDR3aa: CSASNAGGINIQYF
d_gene: TRBD1
v_gene: TRBV20-1
abundance: NA
j_gene: TRBJ2-4

CDR3nt: TGCGCCAGCAGCCACCCGACACAGGGGATCCAGCCCCAGCATTTT
CDR3aa: CASSHPTQGIQPQHF
d_gene: TRBD1
v_gene: TRBV4-1
abundance: NA
j_gene: TRBJ1-5

CDR3nt: TGTGCCAGCAGTTTGTCAGGGTGGACTAGCGGGAGTTGGTCCTACAATGAGCAGTTCTTC
CDR3aa: CASSLSGWTSGSWSYNEQFF
d_gene: TRBD2
v_gene: TRBV27
abundance: few
j_gene: TRBJ2-1

CDR3nt: TGCGCCACCAAACTAGAACCGAGCTCCTACAATGAGCAGTTCTTC
CDR3aa: CATKLEPSSYNEQFF
d_gene: NA
v_gene: TRBV5-1
abundance: NA
j_gene: TRBJ2-1